These 32 T cell receptor beta chains were sequenced from one sample in a study of control samples from healthy donors and cancer patients. Sequencing used immunoSEQ multiplex PCR; TCRdb keeps in-frame clones, though not all of them. The table has 150,000 to 200,000 clones, more than 85% seen once; the top ten hold roughly 2.1%. Sequences were obtained from blood. The receptor set was obtained from a woman aged 40 to 50 in good health.

This clone has more than one count but fewer than ten. The genes are TRBV10-3 and TRBJ1-2; TRBD1 is a possible D gene (6 bases). Germline lookup yields CDR1 ENHRY and CDR2 SYGVKD. V lost 0 bases and J lost 5, with 13 bases in between. The CDR3 length is 15 residues. In DNA form, the CDR3 reads TGTGCCATCAGTGAGTCGAGGGGGATTAGATATGGCTACACCTTC. The encoded protein is CAISESRGIRYGYTF.

The rearrangement uses TRBV21-1 and TRBJ1-2; the DNA was not compared with TRBD1, the D call given in the table. TRBV21-1 is a known pseudogene. The CDR3 runs to 16 residues. The CDR3 nucleotides are TGTGCCAGCAGCAAAAGTGGGGGGACAGCTAACTATGGCTACACCTTC. Protein product: CASSKSGGTANYGYTF.

The genes are TRBV29-1 and TRBJ1-1, with 7 bases identical to TRBD1. The length of the CDR3 is 15 residues. With 5 bases clipped from V and 1 base from J, the junction kept 10 bases outside the gene matches. Germline CDR1 is SQVTM and CDR2 is ANQGSEA. The chain's CDR3 is CSVLGGRTGNTEAFF. CDR3 in DNA: TGCAGCGTTCTGGGTGGGCGGACAGGGAACACTGAAGCTTTCTTT. Combining the CDR3 with reference TRBV29-1 and TRBJ1-1 gives the whole variable domain SAVISQKPSRDICQRGTSLTIQCQVDSQVTMMFWYRQQPGQSLTLIATANQGSEATYESGFVIDKFPISRPNLTFSTLTVSNMSPEDSSIYLCSVLGGRTGNTEAFFGQGTRLTVV.

The chain joins TRBV12-3 or TRBV12-4 to TRBJ2-3; tentatively, D is TRBD2 (6 bases). Trimming shortened V by 6 bases and J by 2 bases, and 9 bases separated the two germline ends. The CDR3 has 13 amino acids. The CDR3: CASRGGYTDTQYF. The CDR3 DNA reads as TGTGCCAGCAGGGGGGGTTACACAGATACGCAGTATTTT.

This chain uses TRBV5-1 with TRBJ1-5, with D perhaps TRBD1 (5 bases). Germline-derived CDR1 and CDR2 are SGHRS and YFSETQ. This CDR3 spans 16 amino acids. V was cut by 0 bases and J by 9 bases, with 19 bases left in between. CDR3 sequence reads: CASSLEGAGPGRPQHF. In DNA form, the CDR3 reads TGCGCCAGCAGCTTGGAAGGGGCAGGCCCTGGGAGGCCCCAGCATTTT.

This chain joins TRBV5-1 and TRBJ2-1; 7 bases are shared with TRBD1. The germline CDR1 and CDR2 sequences are SGHRS and YFSETQ. V shed 2 bases, J shed 3 bases, and the junction held 2 bases outside the gene matches. The CDR3 sequence is 14 residues long. CDR3 coding DNA: TGCGCCAGCAGCTTCGGGACAGTCTACAATGAGCAGTTCTTC. It translates to CASSFGTVYNEQFF.

This chain links TRBV5-8 with TRBJ2-2, with a tentative D call TRBD1 (5 bases). The CDR3 covers 17 residues. The V end lost 2 bases, the J end lost 5 bases, and 19 bases lay between the germline ends. From germline, CDR1 is SGHTS and CDR2 YDEGEE. The CDR3 DNA sequence: TGTGCCAGCAGCTTCCCAGGGTCCTTGCATAGGACCGGGGAGCTGTTTTTT. Amino acid sequence: CASSFPGSLHRTGELFF.

The CDR3 reads CASRATGAYNGELFF. Here the CDR3 DNA reads TGTGCCAGCAGGGCGACAGGGGCTTATAACGGGGAGCTGTTTTTT. The V call is TRBV7-9, the J call TRBJ2-2, with 8 bases identical to TRBD1. Germline V CDR1 and CDR2: SEHNR, FQNEAQ (reference sequence). J was trimmed by 7 bases and V by 6 bases; bases with no gene match: 10. The CDR3 totals 15 residues.

The genes are TRBV12-3 or TRBV12-4 and TRBJ1-2, with TRBD1 matching over 9 bases. Losses at the gene ends were 5 bases for V and 8 bases for J; bases not matched to a gene: 3. The CDR3 has 12 residues. The CDR3 nucleotides are TGTGCCAGCAGTAGGACAGGGGCCGGCTACACCTTC. The encoded protein is CASSRTGAGYTF.

The chain employs TRBV3-1 (or the pseudogene TRBV3-2) and TRBJ1-2, with a weak D call TRBD1 (5 bases). CDR1 LGHDT and CDR2 YNNKEL come from the germline V gene (reference sequence). With 4 bases removed from V and 1 base from J, the gap between germline ends came to 16 bases. The CDR3 runs to 16 residues. CDR3 residues: CASSPSAGINNYGYTF. The CDR3 DNA is TGTGCCAGCAGCCCCTCGGCAGGGATTAATAACTATGGCTACACCTTC.

The chain uses TRBV5-1 and TRBJ1-1; 8 nucleotides agree with TRBD1. Germline V CDR1 and CDR2: SGHRS, YFSETQ. The CDR3 is 15 amino acids. The trim removed 3 bases at V and 1 base at J, leaving 5 bases unmatched. The CDR3 sequence is CASSYRTGTNTEAFF. The CDR3 DNA reads as TGCGCCAGCAGCTACCGGACAGGGACGAACACTGAAGCTTTCTTT.

The chain employs TRBV6-5 and TRBJ1-5; 8 bases line up with TRBD1. The CDR3 length is 15 residues. Germline V CDR1 and CDR2: MNHEY, SVGAGI. Trimming removed 5 bases from V and 3 bases from J; junction bases left unmatched: 6. The CDR3, as DNA: TGTGCCAGCAGTCAAACAGGGGGTCACAATCAGCCCCAGCATTTT. It translates to CASSQTGGHNQPQHF.

The chain couples TRBV6-1 to TRBJ1-2; tentative D call: TRBD1 (6 bases). Looked up from germline, CDR1 is MNHNS and CDR2 is SASEGT. CDR3 length: 15 amino acids. Trimming shortened V by 1 base and J by 3 bases, and 12 bases separated the two germline ends. CDR3 in amino acids: CASSEEGGRYYGYTF. The CDR3 coding sequence is TGTGCCAGCAGTGAAGAGGGGGGGCGTTACTATGGCTACACCTTC.

The genes are TRBV6-5 and TRBJ2-3; possibly TRBD1 or TRBD2 for D (5 bases each). Per the germline V gene, CDR1 is MNHEY and CDR2 is SVGAGI. CDR3 length: 14 residues. V gave up 6 bases and J gave up 0 bases, with 10 bases separating them. In DNA form, the CDR3 reads TGTGCCAGCAGCCGAGGGGTAAGCACAGATACGCAGTATTTT. It translates to CASSRGVSTDTQYF.

This sequence joins TRBV11-3 and TRBJ2-7; 8 bases fit TRBD1. CDR3 length: 15 amino acids. The V gene end was trimmed by 6 bases and the J gene end by 0 bases; junction bases not matched to a gene: 7. In germline, CDR1 is SGHNT, CDR2 YENEEA. The DNA for the CDR3 is TGTGCCAGCAGTTTAAGACAGGGGTACTCCTACGAGCAGTACTTC. It is translated as CASSLRQGYSYEQYF. Drawing the rest from reference TRBV11-3 and TRBJ2-7, the complete variable domain is EAGVVQSPRYKIIEKKQPVAFWCNPISGHNTLYWYLQNLGQGPELLIRYENEEAVDDSQLPKDRFSAERLKGVDSTLKIQPAELGDSAVYLCASSLRQGYSYEQYFGPGTRLTVT.

The rearrangement links TRBV12-3 or TRBV12-4 to TRBJ1-2; D remains ambiguous. Trimming removed 0 bases at V and 8 bases at J, with 7 bases between. The CDR3 contains 12 residues. CDR3 amino acids: CASSLAGIGYTF. The CDR3 region has the DNA TGTGCCAGCAGTTTAGCGGGGATCGGCTACACCTTC.

This clone appeared once. The CDR3 bases are TGTGCCAGCAGCGTAGGGGATCACAGTAACTCCTACAATGAGCAGTTCTTC. Its translation is CASSVGDHSNSYNEQFF. V gene TRBV9 combines with J gene TRBJ2-1, with unresolved D. Germline V gene data show CDR1 as SGDLS and CDR2 as YYNGEE. The ends were cut back, 0 bases at V and 0 bases at J, with 13 bases in the middle. This CDR3 comprises 17 residues.

This clone was detected only a few times. The V call is TRBV27, the J call TRBJ1-2; D is possibly TRBD1 (6 bases). V was shortened by 5 bases and J by 5 bases, with 15 bases between the two germline ends. Germline-derived CDR1 and CDR2 are MNHEY and SMNVEV (reference sequence). This CDR3 is built from 14 residues. CDR3 bases: TGTGCCAGCAGTCGCTCAGGGGTTGGGTATGGCTACACCTTC. Translation: CASSRSGVGYGYTF.

This chain connects TRBV6-6 to TRBJ2-3, with 10 bases lining up with TRBD2. The trim removed 7 bases at V and 5 bases at J, leaving 6 bases unmatched. Germline V gives CDR1 MNHNY, CDR2 SVGAGI (reference sequence). This CDR3 comprises 14 residues. This chain's CDR3 is CASTIAGGVDTQYF. DNA of the CDR3: TGTGCCAGCACTATAGCGGGGGGTGTAGATACGCAGTATTTT.

The chain carries TRBV19 and TRBJ2-5; 9 bases map to TRBD1. V gave up 4 bases and J gave up 0 bases; unmatched junction bases: 3. CDR1 and CDR2 (germline): LNHDA, SQIVND (reference sequence). The CDR3 sequence is 15 residues long. CDR3 DNA: TGTGCCAGTAGTAAGGGGGACAGGGACCAAGAGACCCAGTACTTC. Translation: CASSKGDRDQETQYF.

The rearrangement links TRBV2 to TRBJ1-1; TRBD1 matches 11 bases. Germline CDR1 and CDR2: SNHLY and FYNNEI. The CDR3 is 16 amino acids. V was pared by 4 bases and J by 3 bases, with 7 bases of the junction left unmatched. DNA for the CDR3: TGTGCCAGCAGTGTCGGGACAGGGGGGGTGGACACTGAAGCTTTCTTT. Translating it yields CASSVGTGGVDTEAFF.

This clone was seen just once. The chain combines TRBV6-5 with TRBJ2-2, with TRBD1 matching over 9 bases. The CDR3 loop spans 15 amino acids. The V gene end was trimmed by 2 bases and the J gene end by 10 bases; junction bases not matched to a gene: 8. Germline values: CDR1 MNHEY, CDR2 SVGAGI. The CDR3 loop is CASSYGTGTSEELFF. For the CDR3, the DNA is TGTGCCAGCAGTTACGGGACAGGGACATCCGAGGAGCTGTTTTTT.

The chain employs TRBV29-1 and TRBJ1-1; D gene ambiguous. CDR1 and CDR2 from the germline V gene are SQVTM and ANQGSEA. The V end was cut by 1 base, the J end by 0 bases, with 15 bases between. The CDR3 contains 16 residues. In DNA form, the CDR3 reads TGCAGCGTTGAAGCCCTGGACCGATACATGAACACTGAAGCTTTCTTT. Its protein product is CSVEALDRYMNTEAFF.

This chain links TRBV27 with TRBJ2-1, with 9 bases matching TRBD2. V trimming: 3 bases; J trimming: 9 bases; junction bases outside the gene matches: 3. The CDR3 sequence is 13 residues long. CDR1 and CDR2 from the germline V gene are MNHEY and SMNVEV (reference sequence). CDR3 residues: CASSLTSGREQFF. Written as DNA, the CDR3 is TGTGCCAGCAGTTTGACTAGCGGTCGTGAGCAGTTCTTC.

J is TRBJ1-5 and V is TRBV6-6, with 7 bases matching TRBD1. With 7 bases clipped from V and 5 bases from J, the junction kept 11 bases outside the gene matches. This CDR3 is 15 amino acids long. Germline V gene data show CDR1 as MNHNY and CDR2 as SVGAGI (reference sequence). This chain's CDR3 is CASTTTGDRYQPQHF. CDR3 bases: TGTGCCAGCACCACAACAGGGGACCGTTATCAGCCCCAGCATTTT.

V is TRBV18 and J is TRBJ2-7; 10 bases align to TRBD1. Trimming cost V 3 bases and J 5 bases; bases outside gene matches: 7. Germline assignment: CDR1 KGHSH and CDR2 LQKENI. The CDR3 spans 15 residues. CDR3 residues: CASSPPGQGNHEQYF. CDR3 DNA sequence: TGTGCCAGCTCACCGCCGGGACAGGGGAACCACGAGCAGTACTTC. Looking up the rest from reference TRBV18 and TRBJ2-7 gives the full variable domain: NAGVMQNPRHLVRRRGQEARLRCSPMKGHSHVYWYRQLPEEGLKFMVYLQKENIIDESGMPKERFSAEFPKEGPSILRIQQVVRGDSAAYFCASSPPGQGNHEQYFGPGTRLTVT.

The V gene is TRBV19, the J gene TRBJ1-3; 7 nucleotides agree with TRBD1. Trimming at V came to 5 bases and at J to 1 base, leaving 5 bases not matched to a gene. Germline lookup yields CDR1 LNHDA and CDR2 SQIVND (reference sequence). The CDR3 consists of 15 residues. In DNA form, the CDR3 reads TGTGCCAGTAGTGGACAGGTAGCGTCTGGAAACACCATATATTTT. Protein product: CASSGQVASGNTIYF.

The chain employs TRBV3-1 (or the pseudogene TRBV3-2) and TRBJ2-4, with D tentatively TRBD2 (5 bases). Per the germline V gene, CDR1 is LGHDT and CDR2 is YNNKEL (reference sequence). V lost 5 bases and J lost 5, with 13 bases in between. The CDR3 is 14 residues long. The DNA for the CDR3 is TGTGCCAGCAGCAAGCCGGGAACCCAAAACATTCAGTACTTC. This sequence encodes CASSKPGTQNIQYF.

The genes are TRBV4-1 and TRBJ2-1; 7 bases agree with TRBD2. Germline CDR1 and CDR2: MGHRA and YSYEKL. V gave up 1 base and J gave up 3 bases; unmatched junction bases: 0. There are 14 residues in the CDR3. As DNA, the CDR3 is TGCGCCAGCAGCCAAGCGGGGGGCTACAATGAGCAGTTCTTC. This sequence encodes CASSQAGGYNEQFF.

This chain joins TRBV5-1 and TRBJ2-3; 8 nucleotides align to TRBD2. V shed 4 bases and J 4 bases; nucleotides not matched to a gene: 11. Germline loops: CDR1 SGHRS, CDR2 YFSETQ. CDR3 length: 16 amino acids. CDR3 residues: CASSPSGGFISDTQYF. CDR3 sequence (DNA): TGCGCCAGCAGCCCGAGCGGGGGTTTTATATCAGATACGCAGTATTTT. The full variable domain, completed using reference TRBV5-1 and TRBJ2-3, is KAGVTQTPRYLIKTRGQQVTLSCSPISGHRSVSWYQQTPGQGLQFLFEYFSETQRNKGNFPGRFSGRQFSNSRSEMNVSTLELGDSALYLCASSPSGGFISDTQYFGPGTRLTVL.

This rearrangement joins TRBV9 to TRBJ2-2, with D possibly being TRBD1 (7 bases). From germline, CDR1 is SGDLS and CDR2 YYNGEE. Trimming cost V 4 bases and J 2 bases, with 15 bases left between them. This CDR3 contains 16 residues. The CDR3 region is CASSPRDSRNTGELFF. The CDR3 DNA sequence: TGTGCCAGCAGCCCGCGGGACAGCCGTAACACCGGGGAGCTGTTTTTT.

This clone was seen more than once but under ten times. The rearrangement joins TRBV5-1 to TRBJ2-1; TRBD1 aligns across 10 bases. This CDR3 is built from 15 residues. V was pared by 0 bases and J by 5 bases, with 2 bases of the junction left unmatched. Germline CDR1 and CDR2: SGHRS and YFSETQ. This chain's CDR3 is CASSLGDRGNNEQFF. The DNA for the CDR3 is TGCGCCAGCAGCTTGGGGGACAGGGGTAACAATGAGCAGTTCTTC.